The clone carrying this T cell receptor (beta chain) was counted between two and nine times. Its antigen remains unidentified. This specimen comes from a study of type 1 regulatory T cells. Whole-study context: T-allo10 is a Tr1-enriched, alloantigen-specific CD4 T cell product made in vitro.

The V end was cut by 3 bases, the J end by 8 bases, with 7 bases between. Germline loops: CDR1 LNHDA, CDR2 SQIVND (reference sequence). The CDR3 contains 11 residues. T-allo10 cells from the graft donor were described as anergic, host-alloantigen-specific, and alloantigen-specific suppressors. TCRdb processed the reads anew with MiXCR; each CDR3 protein has one entry. The sample consists of about 74,000 distinct CDR3 sequences, 55% to 80% of them appearing once. Sequencing was performed on cultured T cells, either the whole culture or a sorted T cell fraction (not recorded which). Subset in this sample: Tr1-enriched cell product generated in vitro against host alloantigens. The clonotype originates from a human donor in good health. The J gene is TRBJ1-1, the V gene TRBV19, with D possibly matching TRBD1 (5 bases). The chain's CDR3 is CASSIGHEAFF. As DNA, the CDR3 is TGTGCCAGTAGTATCGGACACGAAGCTTTCTTT.